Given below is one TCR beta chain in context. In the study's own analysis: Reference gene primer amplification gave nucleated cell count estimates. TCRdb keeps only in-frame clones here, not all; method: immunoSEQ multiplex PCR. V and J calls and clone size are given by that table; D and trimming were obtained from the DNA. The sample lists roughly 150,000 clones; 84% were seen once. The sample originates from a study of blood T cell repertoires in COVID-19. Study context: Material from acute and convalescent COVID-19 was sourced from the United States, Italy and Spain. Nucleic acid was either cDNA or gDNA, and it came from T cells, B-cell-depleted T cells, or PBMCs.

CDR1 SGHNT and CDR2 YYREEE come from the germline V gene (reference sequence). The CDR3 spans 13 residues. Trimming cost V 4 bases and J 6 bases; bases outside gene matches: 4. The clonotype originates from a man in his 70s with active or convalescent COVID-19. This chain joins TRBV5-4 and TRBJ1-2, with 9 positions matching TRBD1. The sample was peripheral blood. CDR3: CASSQDRGNGYTF. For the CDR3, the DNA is TGTGCCAGCAGCCAGGACAGGGGAAATGGCTACACCTTC.